Shown below are 7 T cell receptor beta chains from a single sample sequenced in a study of shared clonotypes between healthy human individuals. Clones were sequenced by immunoSEQ multiplex PCR, and TCRdb holds only the in-frame ones, with some missing. The sample has approximately 2,000,000 clones; about 90% are singletons. Sample: naive CD4+ T cells from PBMCs. Subset described: CD45RA+ positively selected. The receptors derive from a man between 18 and 35 years old in good health. Some clones in this sample may be carry-over from other donors' samples.

The chain employs TRBV7-9 and TRBJ2-2; no clear D gene. The germline V gene encodes CDR1 SEHNR and CDR2 FQNEAQ (reference sequence). The CDR3 extends over 12 amino acids. The DNA of the CDR3 is TGTGTCTGGTTGAGCGTCCCCGGGGAGCTGTTTTTT. Its translation is CVWLSVPGELFF.

J is TRBJ2-3 and V is TRBV7-2; the match to TRBD2 covers 12 bases. V lost 1 base, J lost 3 bases, and 5 bases stayed unmatched. This CDR3 is built from 17 residues. CDR1 is SGHTA and CDR2 is FQGNSA in the germline V gene. The CDR3 here is CASSLGLAGVRTDTQYF. In DNA form, the CDR3 reads TGTGCCAGCAGCTTAGGACTAGCGGGAGTAAGGACAGATACGCAGTATTTT.

The chain combines TRBV5-1 with TRBJ2-7, with TRBD2 identical over 12 bases. The J segment lost 3 bases and the V segment lost 4 bases, leaving 8 bases of the junction unmatched. The CDR3 covers 16 residues. Germline-derived CDR1 and CDR2 are SGHRS and YFSETQ. The CDR3 loop reads CASSDGGLAGNYEQYF. CDR3 sequence (DNA): TGCGCCAGCAGCGACGGAGGACTAGCGGGAAACTACGAGCAGTACTTC.

This sequence joins TRBV5-1 and TRBJ1-1, with D tentatively TRBD1 (5 bases). Trimming pared 5 bases from V and 1 base from J, leaving 9 bases between. CDR1 is SGHRS and CDR2 is YFSETQ in the germline V gene. The CDR3 has 13 amino acids. CDR3 in amino acids: CASRTDTNTEAFF. The CDR3 DNA follows: TGCGCCAGCAGGACAGACACGAACACTGAAGCTTTCTTT.

This clone has a single count. The sample holds other DNA sequences that translate to the same CDR3. This chain uses TRBV9 with TRBJ2-3; 8 bases align to TRBD1. This CDR3 comprises 17 residues. Trimming removed 1 base from V and 0 bases from J; junction bases left unmatched: 7. Germline V gives CDR1 SGDLS, CDR2 YYNGEE. The CDR3 DNA sequence: TGTGCCAGCAGCGTAACTCCTGGGACAGGCAGCACAGATACGCAGTATTTT. Its protein product is CASSVTPGTGSTDTQYF.

This clone was recorded only once. The V gene is TRBV2, the J gene TRBJ1-1; D might be TRBD1 (5 bases). Germline CDR1 reads SNHLY; CDR2 reads FYNNEI. The CDR3 has 16 residues. V shed 4 bases and J shed 2 bases, with 17 bases lying between them. The CDR3 bases are TGTGCCAGCAGTGGTGGGGCAGGGCAGGTTAACACTGAAGCTTTCTTT. As protein: CASSGGAGQVNTEAFF.

CDR3 amino acids: CASSDSLADTQYF. DNA for the CDR3: TGTGCCAGCAGTGATAGTTTGGCAGATACGCAGTATTTT. The V gene is TRBV6-1, the J gene TRBJ2-3; D is ambiguous. This CDR3 has 13 amino acids. Deletions cut 3 bases from V and 4 bases from J, with 8 bases between. Germline V CDR1 and CDR2: MNHNS, SASEGT.